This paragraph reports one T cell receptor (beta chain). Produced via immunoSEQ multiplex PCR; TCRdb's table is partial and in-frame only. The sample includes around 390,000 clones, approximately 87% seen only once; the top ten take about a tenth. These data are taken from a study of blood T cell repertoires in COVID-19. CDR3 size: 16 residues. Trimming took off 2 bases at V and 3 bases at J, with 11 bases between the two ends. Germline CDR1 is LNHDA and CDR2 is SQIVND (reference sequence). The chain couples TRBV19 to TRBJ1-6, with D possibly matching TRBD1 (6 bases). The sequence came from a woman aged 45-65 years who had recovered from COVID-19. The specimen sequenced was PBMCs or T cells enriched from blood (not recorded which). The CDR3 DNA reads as TGTGCCAGTAGTATACCGAAGGACAGCTATAATTCACCCCTCCACTTT. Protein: CASSIPKDSYNSPLHF.